This TCR beta chain was captured by sequencing in a study of blood T cell repertoires in COVID-19. Looking at the study overall: Specimens from acute and convalescent COVID-19 originated in the United States, Italy and Spain. In each case, the material was cDNA or gDNA derived from T cells, B-cell-depleted T cells, or PBMCs.

Sequencing was performed with immunoSEQ multiplex PCR; in TCRdb, only in-frame clones are kept and a portion is missing. The table shows 200,000 or so clones, with around 84% occurring only once. The CDR3 length is 19 residues. Germline CDR1 is MRHNA and CDR2 is SNTAGT. Trimming cost V 0 bases and J 0 bases; bases outside gene matches: 5. The sample was peripheral blood. The clonotype comes from a man aged 25-45 years with active or convalescent COVID-19. The rearrangement links TRBV6-4 to TRBJ2-3; TRBD2 agrees at 14 bases. CDR3 nucleotide sequence: TGTGCCAGCAGTGACTCGGGGACTAGCGGGGGCCTTAGCACAGATACGCAGTATTTT. This gives the protein CASSDSGTSGGLSTDTQYF.